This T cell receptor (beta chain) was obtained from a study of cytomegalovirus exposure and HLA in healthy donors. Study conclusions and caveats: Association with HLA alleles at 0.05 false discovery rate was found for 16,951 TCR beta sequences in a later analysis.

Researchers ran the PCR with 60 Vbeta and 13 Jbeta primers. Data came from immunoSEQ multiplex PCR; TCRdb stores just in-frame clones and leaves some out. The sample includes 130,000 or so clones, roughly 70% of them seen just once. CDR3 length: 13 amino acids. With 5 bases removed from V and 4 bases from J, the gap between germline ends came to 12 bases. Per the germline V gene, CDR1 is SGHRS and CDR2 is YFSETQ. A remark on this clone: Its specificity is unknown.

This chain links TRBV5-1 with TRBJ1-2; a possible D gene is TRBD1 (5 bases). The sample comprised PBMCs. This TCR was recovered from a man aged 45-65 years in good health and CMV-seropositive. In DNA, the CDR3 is TGCGCCAGCAGGGACAAGTACCGCTATGGCTACACCTTC. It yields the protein CASRDKYRYGYTF.